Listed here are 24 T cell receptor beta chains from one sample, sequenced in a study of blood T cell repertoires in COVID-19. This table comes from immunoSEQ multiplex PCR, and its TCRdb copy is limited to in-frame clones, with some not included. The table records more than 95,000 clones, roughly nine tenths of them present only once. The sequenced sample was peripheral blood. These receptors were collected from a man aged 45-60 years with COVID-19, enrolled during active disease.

The CDR3 sequence is CASRGLELYEQYF. CDR3 nucleotide sequence: TGTGCCAGCAGGGGACTAGAACTCTACGAGCAGTACTTC. The J gene is TRBJ2-7, the V gene TRBV6-6; 8 bases align to TRBD2. Looked up from germline, CDR1 is MNHNY and CDR2 is SVGAGI (reference sequence). Trimming at V came to 6 bases and at J to 3 bases, leaving 4 bases not matched to a gene. CDR3 length equals 13 residues.

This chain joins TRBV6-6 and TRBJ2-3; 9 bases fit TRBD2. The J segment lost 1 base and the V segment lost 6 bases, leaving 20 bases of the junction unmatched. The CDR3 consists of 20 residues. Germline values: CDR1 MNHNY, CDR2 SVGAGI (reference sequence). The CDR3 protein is CASSPGLLAGVGGGTDTQYF. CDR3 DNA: TGTGCCAGCAGCCCCGGCTTGTTAGCGGGAGTGGGAGGTGGCACAGATACGCAGTATTTT.

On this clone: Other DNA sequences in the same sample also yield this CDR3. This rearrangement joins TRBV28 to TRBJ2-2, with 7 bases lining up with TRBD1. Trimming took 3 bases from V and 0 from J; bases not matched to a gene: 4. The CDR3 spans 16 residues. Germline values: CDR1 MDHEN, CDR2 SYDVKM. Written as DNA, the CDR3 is TGTGCCAGCAGTTTCCTCGGGACAGCGAACACCGGGGAGCTGTTTTTT. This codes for CASSFLGTANTGELFF.

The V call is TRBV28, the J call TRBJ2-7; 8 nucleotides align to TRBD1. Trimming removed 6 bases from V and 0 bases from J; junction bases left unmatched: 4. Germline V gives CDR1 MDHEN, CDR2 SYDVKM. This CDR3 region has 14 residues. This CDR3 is CASRNRGSSYEQYF. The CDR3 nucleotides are TGTGCCAGCAGGAACAGGGGGAGCTCCTACGAGCAGTACTTC.

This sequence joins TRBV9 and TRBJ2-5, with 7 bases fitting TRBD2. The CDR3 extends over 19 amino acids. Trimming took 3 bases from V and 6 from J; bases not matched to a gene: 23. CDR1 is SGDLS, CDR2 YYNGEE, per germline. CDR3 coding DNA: TGTGCCAGCAGCGATAGCCTGGGGGGGAGCGGGCGTGGGGTAAAGACCCAGTACTTC. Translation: CASSDSLGGSGRGVKTQYF.

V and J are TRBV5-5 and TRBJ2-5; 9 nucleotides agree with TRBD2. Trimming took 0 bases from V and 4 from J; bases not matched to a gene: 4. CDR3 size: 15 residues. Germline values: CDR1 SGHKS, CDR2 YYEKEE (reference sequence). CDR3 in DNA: TGTGCCAGCAGCTTGGACTTAGCGGGAGTAGAGACCCAGTACTTC. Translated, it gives CASSLDLAGVETQYF. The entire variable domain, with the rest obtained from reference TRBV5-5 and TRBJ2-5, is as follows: DAGVTQSPTHLIKTRGQQVTLRCSPISGHKSVSWYQQVLGQGPQFIFQYYEKEERGRGNFPDRFSARQFPNYSSELNVNALLLGDSALYLCASSLDLAGVETQYFGPGTRLLVL.

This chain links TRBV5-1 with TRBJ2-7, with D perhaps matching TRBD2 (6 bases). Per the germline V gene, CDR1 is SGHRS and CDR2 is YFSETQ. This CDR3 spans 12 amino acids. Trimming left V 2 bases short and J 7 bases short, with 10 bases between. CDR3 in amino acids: CASSFRGWEQYF. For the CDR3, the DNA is TGCGCCAGCAGCTTTCGGGGGTGGGAGCAGTACTTC.

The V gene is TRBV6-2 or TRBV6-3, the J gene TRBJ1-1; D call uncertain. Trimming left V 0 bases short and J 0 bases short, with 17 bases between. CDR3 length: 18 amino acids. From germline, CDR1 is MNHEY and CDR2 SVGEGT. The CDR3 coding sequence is TGTGCCAGCAGTTACTCTAGGTCCCGGGTTGGAATGAACACTGAAGCTTTCTTT. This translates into CASSYSRSRVGMNTEAFF.

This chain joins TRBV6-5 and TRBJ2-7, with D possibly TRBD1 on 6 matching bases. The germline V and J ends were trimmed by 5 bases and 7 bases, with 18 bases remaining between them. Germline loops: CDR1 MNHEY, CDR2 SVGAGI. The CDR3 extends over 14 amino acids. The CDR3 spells CASSTRDTMLEQYV. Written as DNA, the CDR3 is TGTGCCAGCAGTACCCGGGACACGATGCTGGAGCAGTACGTC.

This chain's CDR3 is CSASTTGKNIQYF. In DNA, the CDR3 is TGCAGTGCTAGTACGACAGGCAAAAACATTCAGTACTTC. The chain uses TRBV20-1 and TRBJ2-4; D perhaps matches TRBD1 (6 bases). Germline assignment: CDR1 DFQATT and CDR2 SNEGSKA (reference sequence). This CDR3 has 13 amino acids. With 3 bases removed from V and 3 bases from J, the gap between germline ends came to 9 bases.

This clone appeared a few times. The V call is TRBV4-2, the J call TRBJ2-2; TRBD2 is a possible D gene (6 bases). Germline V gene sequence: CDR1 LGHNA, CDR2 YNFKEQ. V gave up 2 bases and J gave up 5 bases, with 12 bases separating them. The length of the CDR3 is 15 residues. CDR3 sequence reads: CASSQSQGGTGELFF. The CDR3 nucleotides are TGTGCCAGCAGCCAATCCCAAGGAGGGACCGGGGAGCTGTTTTTT.

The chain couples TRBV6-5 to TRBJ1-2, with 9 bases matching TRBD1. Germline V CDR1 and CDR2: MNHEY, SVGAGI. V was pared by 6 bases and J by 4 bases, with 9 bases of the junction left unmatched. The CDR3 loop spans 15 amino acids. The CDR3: CASRLGTGSTYGYTF. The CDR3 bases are TGTGCCAGCAGATTGGGGACAGGGAGTACCTATGGCTACACCTTC.

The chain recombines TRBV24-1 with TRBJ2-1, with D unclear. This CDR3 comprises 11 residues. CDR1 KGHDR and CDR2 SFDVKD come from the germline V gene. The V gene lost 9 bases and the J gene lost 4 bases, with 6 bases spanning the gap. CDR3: CATSDYNEQFF. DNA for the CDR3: TGTGCCACCTCAGATTACAATGAGCAGTTCTTC.

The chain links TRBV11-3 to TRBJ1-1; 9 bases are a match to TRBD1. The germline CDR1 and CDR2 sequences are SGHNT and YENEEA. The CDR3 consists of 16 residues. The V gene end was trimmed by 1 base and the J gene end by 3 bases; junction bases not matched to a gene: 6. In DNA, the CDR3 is TGTGCCAGCAGCTTAGGGTGGGACAGGGATGACACTGAAGCTTTCTTT. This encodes CASSLGWDRDDTEAFF.

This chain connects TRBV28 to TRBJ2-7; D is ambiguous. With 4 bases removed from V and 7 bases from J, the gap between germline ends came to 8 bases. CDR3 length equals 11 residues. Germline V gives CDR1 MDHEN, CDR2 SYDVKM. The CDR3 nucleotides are TGTGCCAGCAGTTCACGGGTAGAGCAGTACTTC. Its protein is CASSSRVEQYF.

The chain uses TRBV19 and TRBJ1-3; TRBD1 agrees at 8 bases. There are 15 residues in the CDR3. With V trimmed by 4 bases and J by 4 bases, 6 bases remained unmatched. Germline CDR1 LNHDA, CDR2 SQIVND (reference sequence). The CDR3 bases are TGTGCCAGTAGTACCAGGACAGGGCTGGGAAACACCATATATTTT. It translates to CASSTRTGLGNTIYF.

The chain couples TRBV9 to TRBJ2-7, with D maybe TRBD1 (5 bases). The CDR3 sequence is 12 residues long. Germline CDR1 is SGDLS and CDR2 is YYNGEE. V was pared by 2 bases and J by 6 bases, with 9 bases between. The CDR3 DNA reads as TGTGCCAGCAGCGTGGGGCCAGGCGAGCAGTACTTC. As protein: CASSVGPGEQYF.

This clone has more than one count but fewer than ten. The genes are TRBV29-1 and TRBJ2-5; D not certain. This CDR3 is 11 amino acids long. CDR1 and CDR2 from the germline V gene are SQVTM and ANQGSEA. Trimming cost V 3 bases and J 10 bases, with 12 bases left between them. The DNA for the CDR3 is TGCAGCGTTGAGGCGAGTCAGGTCCAGTACTTC. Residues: CSVEASQVQYF.

The CDR3 DNA is TGTGCCAGCAGCTTAAGTCCCGGACAGAACGAGCAGTACTTC. This gives the protein CASSLSPGQNEQYF. This sequence joins TRBV7-7 and TRBJ2-7; D possibly corresponds to TRBD1 (6 bases). Germline-derived CDR1 and CDR2 are SSHAT and FNYEAQ (reference sequence). V was trimmed by 2 bases and J by 5 bases, leaving 13 bases between them. The CDR3 runs to 14 residues.

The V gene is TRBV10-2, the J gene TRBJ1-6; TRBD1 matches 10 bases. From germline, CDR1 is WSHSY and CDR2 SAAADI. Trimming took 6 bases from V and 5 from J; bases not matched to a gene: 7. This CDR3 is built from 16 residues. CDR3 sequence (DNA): TGCGCCAGCAGGCCCCGGGACAGGGGTGATAATTCACCCCTCCACTTT. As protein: CASRPRDRGDNSPLHF.

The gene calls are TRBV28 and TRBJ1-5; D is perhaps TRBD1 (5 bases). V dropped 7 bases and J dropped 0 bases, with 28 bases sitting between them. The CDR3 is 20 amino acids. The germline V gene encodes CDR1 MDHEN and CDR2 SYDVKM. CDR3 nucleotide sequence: TGTGCCAGCAATACTCTCCTTACCTGGCAGGGCCTCTATAGCAATCAGCCCCAGCATTTT. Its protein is CASNTLLTWQGLYSNQPQHF. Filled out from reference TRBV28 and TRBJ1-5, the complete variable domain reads DVKVTQSSRYLVKRTGEKVFLECVQDMDHENMFWYRQDPGLGLRLIYFSYDVKMKEKGDIPEGYSVSREKKERFSLILESASTNQTSMYLCASNTLLTWQGLYSNQPQHFGDGTRLSIL.

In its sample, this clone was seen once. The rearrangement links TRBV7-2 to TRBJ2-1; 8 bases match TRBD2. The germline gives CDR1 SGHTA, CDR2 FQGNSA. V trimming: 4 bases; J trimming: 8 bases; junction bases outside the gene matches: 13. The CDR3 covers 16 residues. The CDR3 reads CASSSSPGLGIDEQFF. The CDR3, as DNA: TGTGCCAGCAGCTCCAGCCCGGGACTAGGTATAGATGAGCAGTTCTTC.

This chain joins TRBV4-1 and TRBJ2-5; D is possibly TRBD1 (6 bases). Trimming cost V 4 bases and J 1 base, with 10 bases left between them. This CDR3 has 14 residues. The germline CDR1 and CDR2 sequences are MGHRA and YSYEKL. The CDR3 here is CASSRGQIQETQYF. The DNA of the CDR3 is TGCGCCAGCAGCCGTGGACAGATCCAAGAGACCCAGTACTTC.

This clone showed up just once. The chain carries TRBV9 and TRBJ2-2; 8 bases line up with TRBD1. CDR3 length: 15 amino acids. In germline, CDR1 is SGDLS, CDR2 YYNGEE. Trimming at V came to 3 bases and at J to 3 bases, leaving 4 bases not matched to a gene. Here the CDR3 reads CASSERTGHTGELFF. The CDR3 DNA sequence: TGTGCCAGCAGCGAGCGGACAGGGCACACCGGGGAGCTGTTTTTT.